Detailed here is one T cell receptor beta chain. This record comes from a study of T cells in Graves' hyperthyroidism and ophthalmopathy. Germline V gene data show CDR1 as MNHNS and CDR2 as SASEGT. V lost 4 bases and J 1 base, leaving 8 bases between the germline ends. The CDR3 is made up of 13 amino acids. TCR beta CDR3 sequences were amplified from RNA transcripts. RT-PCR in the first round (using the HTBI primer set) targeted the TCR CDR3. Each CDR3 protein is one row after TCRdb ran MiXCR on the multiplex PCR reads. The table shows roughly 420,000 distinct CDR3 sequences, with approximately 14% occurring only once.

The source material was blood. The J gene is TRBJ2-7, the V gene TRBV6-1; D unresolved. This receptor was taken from a woman aged 18-29 years with Graves' hyperthyroidism. The CDR3 here is CASSATESYEQYF. CDR3 sequence (DNA): TGTGCCAGCAGTGCGACGGAATCCTACGAGCAGTACTTC.